This T cell receptor beta chain was captured in a study of blood T cells in healthy people across ages (dated by TCRdb to the mid-2010s). Study-wide context: In model experiments, roughly one uniquely barcoded TCR beta cDNA molecule per two T cells was captured by template switching. Using the same blood draw, the study looked at two additional independent replicas of 1 million unique cDNA reads for two donors, one aged 18 to 29 and the other aged 80 or older. The donors were split into four age groups: young (average 16 years), middle-aged (39), aged (about 56) and long-lived (approximately 89). The study measured age-related changes in TCR beta repertoire diversity using deep sequencing normalized with unique cDNA molecular identifiers. To avoid experimental bias, donors of different ages were spread randomly across the sequencing lanes. The investigation overall reported the following: Compared with the aged group, the long-lived group had more naive CD4+ T cells, fewer expanded clones and increased TCR diversity, a pattern suggesting age selection. Observed TCR beta diversity per million T cells fell roughly linearly with age, and a significant reduction was already apparent by age around 40. Estimates of total diversity based on one million sequenced T cells were considered lower bounds and underestimates. Donor CMV infection status was unknown, potentially confounding age-related changes in expanded clonotypes. Because profiling used bulk unsorted PBMCs, naive and antigen-experienced compartments could not be compared conclusively. There was a strong correlation between observed TCR beta diversity and the percentage of naive T cells measured by flow cytometry.

For this clonotype: It has no known antigen specificity. No quality values exist for individual bases; no much larger clone is one base distant.

The receptor library was made with 5' RACE. Sequencing took place on an Illumina HiSeq 2500. A second 7 to 11 cycle PCR used a sample-barcoded 5' primer and a J-beta primer mix. A template-switch 5' adaptor carrying 12 random nucleotides introduced a unique molecular identifier onto each TCR beta cDNA molecule. At least 3 million CDR3-containing paired-end reads were obtained from each sample. All of the RNA was converted into first-strand cDNA using the Mint cDNA synthesis kit, with a TRBC-specific oligonucleotide serving as the primer. After uracil-DNA glycosylase treatment, a first 18-cycle PCR used universal primers M1SS and BC2_uni_R on all cDNA. The study's own analysis went as follows. For normalization, 1 million high-quality reads were randomly selected from each sample, with every read carrying a distinct molecular identifier. Reads with shared molecular identifiers were discarded instead of being binned into consensus sequences. MiTCR, run with a Q25 quality threshold and the strictest error-elimination algorithm, handled CDR3 identification, clonotype clustering and error correction. A nonparametric unseen species model with Euler transformation was used to estimate a lower bound on total TCR beta diversity. TCRdb itself trimmed the public reads at Q25 with fastp, ran MiXCR and retained productive beta chains. When rows share a CDR3 protein, they turn into one entry using the most common DNA and genes. TCRdb assigned the V and J calls; the authors' analysis was not used. Counted in this sample were about 1.6 million distinct CDR3 sequences; about 32% of them appeared once. Approximately 10% of the sample is taken by the ten largest.

Systemically healthy Caucasian individuals from Russia, 39 in total and aged about 6 to 90 years, were included as donors. Around 9.9 milliliters of peripheral blood were collected from each donor into EDTA-treated Vacutainer tubes. PBMCs were isolated by Ficoll-Paque density-gradient centrifugation, with at least 6 million obtained per sample. Total RNA, at least 5 micrograms per sample, was extracted from PBMCs with Trizol reagent. Naive CD45RAhigh/CD27high T cell percentages were measured by flow cytometry on a PBMC aliquot from every donor. This TCR derives from a woman in her twenties or thirties in good health. The sequenced sample consisted of blood.

The CDR3 sequence is CASSPPTWGETQYF. The DNA sequence is given as TGTGCCAGCAGCCCCCCCACCTGGGGTGAGACCCAGTACTTC. The rearrangement joined TRBV3-1 to TRBJ2-5; no D gene can be assigned with confidence. The trim is 4 bases for V and 5 bases for J, with a gap of 14 bases between the germline ends. The CDR3 runs 14 amino acids, cysteine and phenylalanine included. Only CDR3 DNA remains: 42 bases, in frame from the first base. CDR1 and CDR2 are drawn from the germline V gene (reference sequence): LGHDT, YNNKEL.